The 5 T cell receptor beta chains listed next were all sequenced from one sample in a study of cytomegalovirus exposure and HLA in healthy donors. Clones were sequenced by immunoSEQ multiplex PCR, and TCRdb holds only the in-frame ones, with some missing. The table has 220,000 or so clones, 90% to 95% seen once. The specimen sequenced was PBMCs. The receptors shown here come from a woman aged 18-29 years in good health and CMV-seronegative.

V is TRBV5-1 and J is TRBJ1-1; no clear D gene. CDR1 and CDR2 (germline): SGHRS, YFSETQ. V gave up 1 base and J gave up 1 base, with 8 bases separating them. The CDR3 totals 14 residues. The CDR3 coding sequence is TGCGCCAGCAGCTTGCCCCACGGGAACACTGAAGCTTTCTTT. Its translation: CASSLPHGNTEAFF.

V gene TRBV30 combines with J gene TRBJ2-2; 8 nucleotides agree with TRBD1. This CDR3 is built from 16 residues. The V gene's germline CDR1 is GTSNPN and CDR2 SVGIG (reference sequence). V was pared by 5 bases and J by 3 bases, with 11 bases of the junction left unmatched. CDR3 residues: CAWETNQGADTGELFF. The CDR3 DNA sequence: TGTGCCTGGGAGACCAATCAGGGGGCGGACACCGGGGAGCTGTTTTTT.

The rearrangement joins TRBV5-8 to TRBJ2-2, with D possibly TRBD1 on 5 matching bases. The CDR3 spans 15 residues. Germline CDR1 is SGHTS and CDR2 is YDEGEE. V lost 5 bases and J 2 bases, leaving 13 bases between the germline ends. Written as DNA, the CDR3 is TGTGCCAGCAGTCCGTGGCAGGGAAACACCGGGGAGCTGTTTTTT. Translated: CASSPWQGNTGELFF.

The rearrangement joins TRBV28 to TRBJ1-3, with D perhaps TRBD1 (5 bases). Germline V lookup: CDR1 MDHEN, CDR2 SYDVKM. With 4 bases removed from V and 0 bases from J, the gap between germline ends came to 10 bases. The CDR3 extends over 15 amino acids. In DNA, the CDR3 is TGTGCCAGCAGTTCCGGGGGGGGCTCTGGAAACACCATATATTTT. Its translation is CASSSGGGSGNTIYF.

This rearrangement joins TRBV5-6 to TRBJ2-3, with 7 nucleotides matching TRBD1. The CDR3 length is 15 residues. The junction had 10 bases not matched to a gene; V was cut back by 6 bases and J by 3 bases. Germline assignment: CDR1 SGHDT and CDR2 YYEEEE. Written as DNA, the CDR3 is TGTGCCAGCAACAAGGGGGCACGGAGAACAGATACGCAGTATTTT. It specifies CASNKGARRTDTQYF.